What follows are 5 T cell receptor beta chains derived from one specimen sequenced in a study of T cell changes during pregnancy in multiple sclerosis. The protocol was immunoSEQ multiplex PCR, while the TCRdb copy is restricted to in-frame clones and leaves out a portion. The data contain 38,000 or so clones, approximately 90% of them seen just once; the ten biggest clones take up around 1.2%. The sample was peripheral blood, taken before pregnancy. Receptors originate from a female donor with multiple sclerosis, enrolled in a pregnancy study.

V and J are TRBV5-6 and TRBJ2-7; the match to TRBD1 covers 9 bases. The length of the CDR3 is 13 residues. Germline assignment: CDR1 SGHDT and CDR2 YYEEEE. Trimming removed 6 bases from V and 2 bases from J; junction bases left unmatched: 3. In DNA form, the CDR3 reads TGTGCCAGCACCGGGACAGGGACCTACGAGCAGTACTTC. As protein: CASTGTGTYEQYF. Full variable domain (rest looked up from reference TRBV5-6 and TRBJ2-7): DAGVTQSPTHLIKTRGQQVTLRCSPKSGHDTVSWYQQALGQGPQFIFQYYEEEERQRGNFPDRFSGHQFPNYSSELNVNALLLGDSALYLCASTGTGTYEQYFGPGTRLTVT.

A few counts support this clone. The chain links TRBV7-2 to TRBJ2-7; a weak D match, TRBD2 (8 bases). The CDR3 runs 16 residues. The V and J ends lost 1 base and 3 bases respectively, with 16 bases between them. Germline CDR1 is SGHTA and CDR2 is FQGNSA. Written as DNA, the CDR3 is TGTGCCAGCAGCTTAGAGGGGGCAAGCGGGAGCTACGAGCAGTACTTC. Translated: CASSLEGASGSYEQYF.

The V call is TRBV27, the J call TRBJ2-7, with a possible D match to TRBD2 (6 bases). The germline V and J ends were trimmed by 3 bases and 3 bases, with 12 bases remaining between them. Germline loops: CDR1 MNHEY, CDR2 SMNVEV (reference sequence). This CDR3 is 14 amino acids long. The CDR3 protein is CASSLWSGYYEQYF. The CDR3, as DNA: TGTGCCAGCAGTTTGTGGAGCGGGTACTACGAGCAGTACTTC.

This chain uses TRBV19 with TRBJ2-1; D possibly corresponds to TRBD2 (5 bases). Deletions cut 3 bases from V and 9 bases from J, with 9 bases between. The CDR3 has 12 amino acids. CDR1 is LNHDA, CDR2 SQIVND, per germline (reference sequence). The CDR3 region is CASSIRGGEQFF. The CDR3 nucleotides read TGTGCCAGTAGTATTCGTGGAGGTGAGCAGTTCTTC. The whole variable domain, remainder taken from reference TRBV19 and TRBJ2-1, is DGGITQSPKYLFRKEGQNVTLSCEQNLNHDAMYWYRQDPGQGLRLIYYSQIVNDFQKGDIAEGYSVSREKKESFPLTVTSAQKNPTAFYLCASSIRGGEQFFGPGTRLTVL.

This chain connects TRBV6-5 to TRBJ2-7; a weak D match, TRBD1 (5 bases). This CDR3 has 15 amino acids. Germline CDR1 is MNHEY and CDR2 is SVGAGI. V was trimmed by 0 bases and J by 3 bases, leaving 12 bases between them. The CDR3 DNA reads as TGTGCCAGCAGTTACTCCTTCGACAGAGACTACGAGCAGTACTTC. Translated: CASSYSFDRDYEQYF.